These 23 T cell receptor beta chains were sequenced from one sample in a study of CD8+ T cells in alopecia areata. Treatment specified: oral pan-JAK inhibitor, 5-10 mg twice daily. Sequencing used cDNA as its template, made by extracting RNA and reverse transcribing it. The data were produced by immunoSEQ multiplex PCR, yet TCRdb's version contains in-frame clones alone and is incomplete. The table includes 110,000 to 150,000 clones, 45% to 60% detected once. The sequencing here drew on CD8+ T cells sorted from blood, taken at week 4, from a patient treated with tofacitinib. All receptors derive from a human donor with alopecia areata.

The chain employs TRBV4-3 and TRBJ2-7; D gene ambiguous. Per germline, CDR1 LGHNA and CDR2 YSLEER. The V end was cut by 0 bases, the J end by 0 bases, with 9 bases between. The CDR3 contains 15 residues. The CDR3 spells CASSQDRGTSYEQYF. DNA for the CDR3: TGCGCCAGCAGCCAAGATCGAGGCACCTCCTACGAGCAGTACTTC.

The rearrangement joins TRBV5-6 to TRBJ1-2; D ambiguous. V lost 3 bases and J 4 bases, leaving 13 bases between the germline ends. Per germline, CDR1 SGHDT and CDR2 YYEEEE. This CDR3 spans 14 amino acids. DNA of the CDR3: TGTGCCAGCAGCTCTGATGTCAACCCCTATGGCTACACCTTC. Its translation: CASSSDVNPYGYTF.

This clone was observed many times. Other DNA sequences from this sample encode an identical CDR3 as well. The chain joins TRBV25-1 to TRBJ1-5, with D unresolved. Germline V gene lookup returns CDR1 MGHDK and CDR2 SYGVNS. The CDR3 runs 14 residues. V lost 3 bases, J lost 0 bases, and 6 bases lay in between. The DNA of the CDR3 is TGTGCCAGCAGTGATGTTAGTAGCAATCAGCCCCAGCATTTT. Amino acid sequence: CASSDVSSNQPQHF.

To note about this clone: In the same sample, other DNA sequences code for this CDR3. This rearrangement joins TRBV19 to TRBJ1-1; maybe TRBD1 (6 bases). Germline-derived CDR1 and CDR2 are LNHDA and SQIVND (reference sequence). V was pared by 1 base and J by 3 bases, with 9 bases between. This CDR3 contains 14 residues. CDR3 bases: TGTGCCAGTAGTATAGGGCAGGGGTACACTGAAGCTTTCTTT. Translating gives CASSIGQGYTEAFF.

The genes are TRBV27 and TRBJ2-1, with TRBD1 matching 7 bases. After removal of 5 bases from V and 9 bases from J, the junction contained 7 bases not matched to a gene. The germline V gene encodes CDR1 MNHEY and CDR2 SMNVEV (reference sequence). The CDR3 sequence is 13 residues long. The CDR3 DNA reads as TGTGCCAGCAGTGCCCGGACAGGCCTTGAGCAGTTCTTC. Protein: CASSARTGLEQFF.

The genes are TRBV2 and TRBJ2-7; D is unresolved. The CDR3 extends over 13 amino acids. Germline assignment: CDR1 SNHLY and CDR2 FYNNEI. V gave up 10 bases and J gave up 2 bases, with 15 bases separating them. CDR3 in amino acids: CATLGRGAYEQYF. Here the CDR3 DNA reads TGTGCCACCCTTGGGCGCGGAGCCTACGAGCAGTACTTC.

The chain uses TRBV11-2 and TRBJ2-5, with D perhaps matching TRBD2 (7 bases). The CDR3 is 13 residues long. CDR1 SGHAT and CDR2 FQNNGV come from the germline V gene. V was clipped by 7 bases and J by 4 bases, with 13 bases between them. The CDR3 loop reads CASKSGGRETQYF. The CDR3 DNA reads TGTGCCAGCAAATCCGGGGGGCGAGAGACCCAGTACTTC.

This chain joins TRBV9 and TRBJ2-3, with 9 bases aligning to TRBD2. Germline values: CDR1 SGDLS, CDR2 YYNGEE. This CDR3 comprises 16 residues. V lost 4 bases and J lost 4; bases outside the gene matches: 10. CDR3 nucleotides: TGTGCCAGCAGCCCCACCGGGACTAGCCTGGCAGATACGCAGTATTTT. As protein: CASSPTGTSLADTQYF.

This clone was found a few times. V and J are TRBV29-1 and TRBJ1-1; D gene ambiguous. The CDR3 covers 12 residues. The germline gives CDR1 SQVTM, CDR2 ANQGSEA. The V gene lost 2 bases and the J gene lost 7 bases, with 11 bases spanning the gap. DNA of the CDR3: TGCAGCGTTGAATCCCAATCAGGTGAAGCTTTCTTT. As protein: CSVESQSGEAFF.

The chain is built from TRBV29-1 and TRBJ1-1; D ambiguous. V was cut by 8 bases and J by 5 bases, with 12 bases left in between. Germline CDR1 and CDR2: SQVTM and ANQGSEA. The length of the CDR3 is 11 residues. This chain's CDR3 is CSLGVSTEAFF. The CDR3 nucleotides read TGCAGCCTCGGGGTTTCAACTGAAGCTTTCTTT.

The genes are TRBV6-5 and TRBJ2-5, with 10 bases matching TRBD2. Germline loops: CDR1 MNHEY, CDR2 SVGAGI. V lost 6 bases to trimming and J lost 3 bases; unmatched junction nucleotides: 4. The CDR3 spans 14 residues. CDR3 sequence: CASSQLAGEETQYF. CDR3 DNA: TGTGCCAGCAGCCAGCTAGCGGGAGAAGAGACCCAGTACTTC.

This clone was seen a handful of times. The chain has TRBV5-4 and TRBJ1-1; TRBD1 agrees at 7 bases. The CDR3 contains 15 residues. V trimming: 0 bases; J trimming: 1 base; junction bases outside the gene matches: 3. Germline CDR1 and CDR2: SGHNT and YYREEE (reference sequence). The CDR3 DNA reads TGTGCCAGCAGCTTGGCCGGGACAGAGAACACTGAAGCTTTCTTT. This sequence encodes CASSLAGTENTEAFF.

This chain links TRBV29-1 with TRBJ1-3, with 7 bases aligning to TRBD1. Germline V gene lookup returns CDR1 SQVTM and CDR2 ANQGSEA. The V and J ends lost 0 bases and 2 bases, in that order; junction bases with no gene match: 4. This CDR3 has 15 residues. The CDR3 protein is CSVEDRQGAGNTIYF. The CDR3 region has the DNA TGCAGCGTTGAAGATCGGCAGGGGGCTGGAAACACCATATATTTT.

The chain has TRBV15 and TRBJ1-1, with unresolved D. The CDR3 runs 14 residues. V lost 0 bases and J lost 3, with 8 bases in between. The V gene's germline CDR1 is LNHNV and CDR2 YYDKDF (reference sequence). The CDR3 is CATSRDLGDTEAFF. CDR3 sequence (DNA): TGTGCCACCAGCAGAGATCTTGGGGACACTGAAGCTTTCTTT.

The genes are TRBV7-3 and TRBJ1-2; perhaps TRBD1 as D (5 bases). V lost 5 bases and J 0 bases, leaving 13 bases between the germline ends. This CDR3 is built from 15 residues. The germline CDR1 and CDR2 sequences are SGHTA and FQGTGA. Written as DNA, the CDR3 is TGTGCCAGCAGCCCATCGGGACGTACTAACTATGGCTACACCTTC. Amino acids: CASSPSGRTNYGYTF.

The genes are TRBV4-1 and TRBJ1-5; 10 bases match TRBD1. This CDR3 spans 15 amino acids. V shed 3 bases and J 7 bases; nucleotides not matched to a gene: 6. Per the germline V gene, CDR1 is MGHRA and CDR2 is YSYEKL. Here the CDR3 reads CASSQGGTGDQPQHF. CDR3 DNA sequence: TGCGCCAGCAGCCAGGGCGGGACAGGGGACCAGCCCCAGCATTTT.

This chain connects TRBV29-1 to TRBJ1-1; unclear D gene. CDR1 is SQVTM, CDR2 ANQGSEA, per germline. Trimming took 4 bases from V and 7 from J, leaving 7 bases between them. The CDR3 sequence is 10 residues long. The CDR3 DNA follows: TGCAGCGTTGTTGTTGGTGAAGCTTTCTTT. As protein: CSVVVGEAFF.

The V gene is TRBV15, the J gene TRBJ2-1; D call uncertain. This CDR3 spans 11 amino acids. Germline lookup yields CDR1 LNHNV and CDR2 YYDKDF (reference sequence). V was clipped by 2 bases and J by 9 bases, with 5 bases between them. The CDR3 nucleotides are TGTGCCACCAGCAGACATGGTGAGCAGTTCTTC. This translates into CATSRHGEQFF.

The chain employs TRBV4-1 and TRBJ2-7; TRBD2 aligns across 8 bases. This CDR3 is 15 amino acids long. Germline CDR1 is MGHRA and CDR2 is YSYEKL. With V trimmed by 3 bases and J by 0 bases, 4 bases remained unmatched. Here the CDR3 DNA reads TGCGCCAGCAGCCAGCACGCGGGGGGCTCCTACGAGCAGTACTTC. Translation: CASSQHAGGSYEQYF.

This chain joins TRBV7-3 and TRBJ1-1; D gene ambiguous. The germline CDR1 and CDR2 sequences are SGHTA and FQGTGA. The CDR3 consists of 13 residues. V was cut by 1 base and J by 6 bases, with 9 bases left in between. Here the CDR3 reads CASSLNHASEAFF. The CDR3 nucleotides are TGTGCCAGCAGCTTAAACCACGCTTCTGAAGCTTTCTTT.

This clone was seen a handful of times. This sequence joins TRBV29-1 and TRBJ2-5, with 7 bases lining up with TRBD1. With V trimmed by 6 bases and J by 4 bases, 11 bases remained unmatched. The CDR3 is 14 amino acids. The V gene's germline CDR1 is SQVTM and CDR2 ANQGSEA. The DNA of the CDR3 is TGCAGCGTGACCGGGACAGTATTCTTAGAGACCCAGTACTTC. It specifies CSVTGTVFLETQYF.

The chain employs TRBV18 and TRBJ2-7, with a tentative D call TRBD2 (6 bases). Looked up from germline, CDR1 is KGHSH and CDR2 is LQKENI. CDR3 size: 11 residues. V was cut by 6 bases and J by 3 bases, with 6 bases left in between. The CDR3 bases are TGTGCCAGCTCGGAGGGCTACGAGCAGTACTTC. Encoded protein: CASSEGYEQYF.

The chain is built from TRBV9 and TRBJ2-7, with 9 bases identical to TRBD2. The germline gives CDR1 SGDLS, CDR2 YYNGEE. This CDR3 region has 14 residues. Trimming cost V 4 bases and J 2 bases; bases outside gene matches: 4. The CDR3 sequence: CASSPSGAPYEQYF. The CDR3 nucleotides are TGTGCCAGCAGCCCTAGCGGGGCCCCCTACGAGCAGTACTTC.